What follows describes a single T cell receptor beta chain. The entry originates in a study of Ad26.COV2.S vaccination and SARS-CoV-2 variants. Study-level background: Within the COV1001 Ad26.COV2.S trial arm, the donor was enrolled.

As for treatment: roughly 19 received Ad26.COV2.S at low or high dose, single or two shots; a few received placebo; per-sample allocation not given. Material that was analyzed had been drawn on day 63 after the first vaccine or placebo injection. Assay: immunoSEQ multiplex PCR; the TCRdb copy retains only in-frame clones and omits some. The sample has 350,000 to 500,000 clones, around 90% seen once. The V gene's germline CDR1 is KGHSH and CDR2 LQKENI. The CDR3 totals 13 residues. The V segment lost 4 bases and the J segment 7 bases; nucleotides outside the gene matches: 2. The sample consisted of peripheral blood, taken in a trial of Ad26.COV2.S vaccine versus placebo. This clonotype was obtained from a person aged 18-65 years who received the Ad26.COV2.S COVID-19 vaccine or a placebo. The chain joins TRBV18 to TRBJ2-1, with 9 bases matching TRBD1. CDR3: CASSLGQGNEQFF. CDR3 nucleotide sequence: TGTGCCAGCTCACTCGGACAGGGGAATGAGCAGTTCTTC. Using reference TRBV18 and TRBJ2-1 for the parts outside the CDR3, the full variable domain is NAGVMQNPRHLVRRRGQEARLRCSPMKGHSHVYWYRQLPEEGLKFMVYLQKENIIDESGMPKERFSAEFPKEGPSILRIQQVVRGDSAAYFCASSLGQGNEQFFGPGTRLTVL.